These 14 T cell receptor beta chains originate from one sample sequenced in a study of read filtering for tumor transcriptome and immune sequencing. From 300 to 400 ng of RNA, a library with molecular barcoded alpha/delta and beta/gamma adaptors was made. In TCRdb, the reads were re-called with MiXCR into one record per CDR3 protein. Among some 130,000 distinct CDR3 sequences, less than 15% were seen once, and the ten largest hold approximately 8%. Input material: a population of CD138-negative cells sorted from bone marrow. The receptors were sampled from a donor at least 40 years old with multiple myeloma.

As regards this clonotype: This may come from a read error, since a much larger clone is one base off. The CDR3 loop is CASSQGHFSDTQYF. The DNA for the CDR3 is TGTGCCAGCAGCCAAGGACACTTCTCAGATACGCAGTATTTT. The rearrangement joins TRBV11-3 to TRBJ2-3; a possible D gene is TRBD1 (5 bases). The V end lost 5 bases, the J end lost 4 bases, and 13 bases lay between the germline ends. Germline loops: CDR1 SGHNT, CDR2 YENEEA. The CDR3 length is 14 residues.

The V gene is TRBV7-3, the J gene TRBJ2-1, with D perhaps given as TRBD1 or TRBD2 (5 bases each). Trimming removed 5 bases at V and 7 bases at J, with 12 bases between. This CDR3 region has 13 residues. Germline V lookup: CDR1 SGHTA, CDR2 FQGTGA. The CDR3 bases are TGTGCCAGCAGCCCTATTGGGGGAAATGAGCAGTTCTTC. Protein: CASSPIGGNEQFF. The full variable domain, with the rest looked up from reference TRBV7-3 and TRBJ2-1, is GAGVSQTPSNKVTEKGKYVELRCDPISGHTALYWYRQSLGQGPEFLIYFQGTGAADDSGLPNDRFFAVRPEGSVSTLKIQRTERGDSAVYLCASSPIGGNEQFFGPGTRLTVL.

The sample holds many counts of this clonotype. The gene calls are TRBV6-5 and TRBJ1-2; D ambiguous. Germline-derived CDR1 and CDR2 are MNHEY and SVGAGI. The CDR3 has 13 residues. V was shortened by 6 bases and J by 4 bases, with 12 bases between the two germline ends. CDR3 nucleotides: TGTGCCAGCAGCACCGGGAGACTCTATGGCTACACCTTC. This translates into CASSTGRLYGYTF.

This clonotype occurred many times. The CDR3: CASSQEVGSYNEQFF. The CDR3 nucleotides read TGTGCCAGCAGCCAAGAGGTGGGGTCCTACAATGAGCAGTTCTTC. J is TRBJ2-1 and V is TRBV3-1, with unresolved D. Trimming pared 0 bases from V and 1 base from J, leaving 7 bases between. Germline V CDR1 and CDR2: LGHDT, YNNKEL (reference sequence). The CDR3 has 15 residues.

This clonotype was picked up many times. The chain links TRBV20-1 to TRBJ2-1, with 9 bases matching TRBD2. The CDR3 covers 12 residues. Germline V lookup: CDR1 DFQATT, CDR2 SNEGSKA (reference sequence). The junction had 2 bases not matched to a gene; V was cut back by 7 bases and J by 4 bases. Here the CDR3 DNA reads TGCAGTGGGCTAGCGGGATACAATGAGCAGTTCTTC. Translating gives CSGLAGYNEQFF.

This clonotype was seen at least ten times. This chain connects TRBV20-1 to TRBJ2-1, with D perhaps TRBD1 (5 bases). The CDR3 totals 16 residues. The germline gives CDR1 DFQATT, CDR2 SNEGSKA (reference sequence). V was cut by 0 bases and J by 4 bases, with 16 bases left in between. The CDR3: CSARDIRKGSYNEQFF. CDR3 nucleotide sequence: TGCAGTGCTAGAGATATTCGGAAGGGGTCTTACAATGAGCAGTTCTTC.

This clonotype was detected only a few times. The rearrangement links TRBV10-3 to TRBJ1-1, with unresolved D. The CDR3 spans 16 residues. Germline lookup yields CDR1 ENHRY and CDR2 SYGVKD. Trimming took 5 bases from V and 1 from J, leaving 17 bases between them. The CDR3 here is CAISLYDDGRNTEAFF. CDR3 in DNA: TGTGCCATCAGTCTGTATGACGACGGGAGGAACACTGAAGCTTTCTTT.

This clonotype was seen many times. The genes are TRBV6-1 and TRBJ2-2, with 8 bases lining up with TRBD1. CDR1 is MNHNS and CDR2 is SASEGT in the germline V gene. This CDR3 comprises 16 residues. V shed 5 bases, J shed 2 bases, and the junction held 7 bases outside the gene matches. Here the CDR3 reads CASSKRTGYNTGELFF. Written as DNA, the CDR3 is TGTGCCAGCAGTAAACGGACAGGGTACAACACCGGGGAGCTGTTTTTT.

Ten or more counts support this clonotype. V and J are TRBV6-2 or TRBV6-3 and TRBJ2-1; D possibly corresponds to TRBD2 (6 bases). Germline CDR1 and CDR2: MNHEY and SVGEGT. The CDR3 length is 15 residues. V lost 7 bases and J 8 bases, leaving 21 bases between the germline ends. The CDR3 DNA reads TGTGCCAGCATCCCGATGTCTGGAGGGACGCATGAGCAGTTCTTC. This translates into CASIPMSGGTHEQFF.

There are many counts of this clonotype. The rearrangement uses TRBV20-1 and TRBJ2-7; TRBD1 agrees at 7 bases. The CDR3 length is 12 residues. From germline, CDR1 is DFQATT and CDR2 SNEGSKA (reference sequence). V dropped 7 bases and J dropped 1; count of bases not matched to a gene: 4. The CDR3 DNA follows: TGCAGTGTTCGACAGGGATCCTACGAGCAGTACTTC. Translation: CSVRQGSYEQYF.

This clonotype was seen at least ten times. The CDR3: CASSLGQHTDTQYF. The CDR3 coding sequence is TGTGCCAGCAGCTTAGGACAACACACAGATACGCAGTATTTT. The chain carries TRBV7-8 and TRBJ2-3; D call uncertain. This CDR3 is 14 amino acids long. The V gene lost 1 base and the J gene lost 2 bases, with 7 bases spanning the gap. Per the germline V gene, CDR1 is SGHVS and CDR2 is FQNEAQ.

This clonotype was seen at least ten times. The chain carries TRBV19 and TRBJ2-1; 8 bases are a match to TRBD2. The length of the CDR3 is 14 residues. Germline values: CDR1 LNHDA, CDR2 SQIVND (reference sequence). Trimming removed 5 bases from V and 7 bases from J; junction bases left unmatched: 7. This chain's CDR3 is CASSRREEVNEQFF. The CDR3, as DNA: TGTGCCAGTAGTCGGCGGGAGGAGGTTAATGAGCAGTTCTTC.

In DNA form, the CDR3 reads TGCAGCGTTGAAGATCACAGGGCGGCAACGGGGACCCAGTACTTC. This encodes CSVEDHRAATGTQYF. V gene TRBV29-1 combines with J gene TRBJ2-5; perhaps TRBD1 as D (6 bases). Trimming took off 0 bases at V and 7 bases at J, with 18 bases between the two ends. Germline-derived CDR1 and CDR2 are SQVTM and ANQGSEA. The CDR3 extends over 15 amino acids.

There are many counts of this clonotype. The chain combines TRBV29-1 with TRBJ1-1, with TRBD1 as a possible D gene (5 bases). The length of the CDR3 is 12 residues. V was clipped by 8 bases and J by 1 base, with 11 bases between them. Germline assignment: CDR1 SQVTM and CDR2 ANQGSEA. The CDR3 DNA sequence: TGCAGCATGCGACAGAAGAACACTGAAGCTTTCTTT. Translated, it gives CSMRQKNTEAFF.